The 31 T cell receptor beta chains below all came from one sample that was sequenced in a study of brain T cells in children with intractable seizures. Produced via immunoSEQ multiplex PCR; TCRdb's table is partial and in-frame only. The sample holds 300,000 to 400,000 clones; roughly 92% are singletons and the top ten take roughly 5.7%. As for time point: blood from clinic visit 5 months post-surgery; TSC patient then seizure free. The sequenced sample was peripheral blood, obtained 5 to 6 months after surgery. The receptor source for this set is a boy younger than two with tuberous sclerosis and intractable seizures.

CDR3 sequence: CASSLGTLASGANTGELFF. In DNA form, the CDR3 reads TGTGCCAGCAGCCTTGGAACGTTGGCTAGCGGTGCGAACACCGGGGAGCTGTTTTTT. The rearrangement uses TRBV3-1 (or the pseudogene TRBV3-2) and TRBJ2-2; 7 nucleotides line up with TRBD2. The V gene's germline CDR1 is LGHDT and CDR2 YNNKEL (reference sequence). The V and J ends lost 4 bases and 0 bases, in that order; junction bases with no gene match: 14. The CDR3 consists of 19 residues.

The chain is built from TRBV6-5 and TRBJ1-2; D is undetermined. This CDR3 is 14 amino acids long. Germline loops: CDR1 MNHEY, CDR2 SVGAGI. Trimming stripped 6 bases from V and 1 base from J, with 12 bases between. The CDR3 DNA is TGTGCCAGCAGCCGGGCTAGAATTAACTATGGCTACACCTTC. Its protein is CASSRARINYGYTF.

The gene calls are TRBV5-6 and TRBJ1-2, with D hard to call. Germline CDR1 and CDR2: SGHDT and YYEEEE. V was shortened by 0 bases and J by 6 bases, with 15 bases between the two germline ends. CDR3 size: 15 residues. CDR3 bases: TGTGCCAGCAGCTTGGTGTACCGTAAATACAATGGCTACACCTTC. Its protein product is CASSLVYRKYNGYTF.

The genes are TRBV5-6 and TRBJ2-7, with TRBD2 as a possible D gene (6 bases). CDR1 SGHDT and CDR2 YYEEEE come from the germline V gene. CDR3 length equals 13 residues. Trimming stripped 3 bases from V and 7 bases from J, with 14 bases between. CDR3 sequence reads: CASSSGGVGEQYF. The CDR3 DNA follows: TGTGCCAGCAGCTCCGGAGGGGTGGGGGAGCAGTACTTC.

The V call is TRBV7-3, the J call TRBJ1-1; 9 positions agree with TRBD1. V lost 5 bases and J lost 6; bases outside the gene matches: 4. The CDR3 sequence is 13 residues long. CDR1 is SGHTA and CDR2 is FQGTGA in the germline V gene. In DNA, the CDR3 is TGTGCCAGCAGCCTACGACAGGGGGCTGAAGCTTTCTTT. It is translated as CASSLRQGAEAFF. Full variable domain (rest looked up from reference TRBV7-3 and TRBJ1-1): GAGVSQTPSNKVTEKGKYVELRCDPISGHTALYWYRQSLGQGPEFLIYFQGTGAADDSGLPNDRFFAVRPEGSVSTLKIQRTERGDSAVYLCASSLRQGAEAFFGQGTRLTVV.

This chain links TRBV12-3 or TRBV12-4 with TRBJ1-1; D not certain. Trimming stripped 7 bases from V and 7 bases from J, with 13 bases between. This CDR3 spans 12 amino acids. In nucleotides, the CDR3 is TGTGCCAGCACCGGGAAGTTCTTTGAAGCTTTCTTT. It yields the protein CASTGKFFEAFF.

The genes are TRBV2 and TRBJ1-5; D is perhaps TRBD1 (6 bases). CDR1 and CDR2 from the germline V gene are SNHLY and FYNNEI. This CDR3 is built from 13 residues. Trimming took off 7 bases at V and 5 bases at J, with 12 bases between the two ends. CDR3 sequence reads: CASKEDRHQPQHF. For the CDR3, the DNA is TGTGCCAGCAAGGAGGACAGACATCAGCCCCAGCATTTT. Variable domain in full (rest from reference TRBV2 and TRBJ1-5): EPEVTQTPSHQVTQMGQEVILRCVPISNHLYFYWYRQILGQKVEFLVSFYNNEISEKSEIFDDQFSVERPDGSNFTLKIRSTKLEDSAMYFCASKEDRHQPQHFGDGTRLSIL.

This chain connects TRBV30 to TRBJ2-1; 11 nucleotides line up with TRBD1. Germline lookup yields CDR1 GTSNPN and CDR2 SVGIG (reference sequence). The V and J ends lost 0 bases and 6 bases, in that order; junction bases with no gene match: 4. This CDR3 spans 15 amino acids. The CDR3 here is CAWSVGQGALNEQFF. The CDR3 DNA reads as TGTGCCTGGAGTGTAGGACAGGGGGCCCTCAATGAGCAGTTCTTC.

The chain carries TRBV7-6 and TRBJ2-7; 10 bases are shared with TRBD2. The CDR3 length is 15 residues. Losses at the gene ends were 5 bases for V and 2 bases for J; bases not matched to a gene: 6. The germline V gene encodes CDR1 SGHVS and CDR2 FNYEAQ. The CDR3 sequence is CASSSTLAGAYEQYF. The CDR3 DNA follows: TGTGCCAGCAGCAGTACCCTAGCGGGAGCCTACGAGCAGTACTTC. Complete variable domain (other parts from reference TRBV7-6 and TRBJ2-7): GAGVSQSPRYKVTKRGQDVALRCDPISGHVSLYWYRQALGQGPEFLTYFNYEAQQDKSGLPNDRFSAERPEGSISTLTIQRTEQRDSAMYRCASSSTLAGAYEQYFGPGTRLTVT.

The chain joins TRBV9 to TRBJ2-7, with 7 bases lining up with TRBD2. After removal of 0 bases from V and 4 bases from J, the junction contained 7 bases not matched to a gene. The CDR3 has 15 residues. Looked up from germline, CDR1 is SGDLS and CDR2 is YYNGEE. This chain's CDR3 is CASSVDPSGVYEQYF. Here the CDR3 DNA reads TGTGCCAGCAGCGTAGACCCTAGCGGAGTTTACGAGCAGTACTTC.

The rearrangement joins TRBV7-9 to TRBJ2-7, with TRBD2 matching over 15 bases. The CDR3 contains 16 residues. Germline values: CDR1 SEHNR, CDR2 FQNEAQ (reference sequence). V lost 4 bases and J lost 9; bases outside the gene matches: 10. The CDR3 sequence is CASSSRTSGRGEVQYF. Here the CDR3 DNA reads TGTGCCAGCAGCTCCAGGACTAGCGGGAGGGGGGAAGTGCAGTACTTC.

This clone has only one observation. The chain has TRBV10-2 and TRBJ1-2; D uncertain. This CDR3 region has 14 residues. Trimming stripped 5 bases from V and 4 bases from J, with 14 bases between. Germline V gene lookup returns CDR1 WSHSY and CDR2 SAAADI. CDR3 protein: CASSKESTGYGYTF. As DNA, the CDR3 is TGCGCCAGCAGTAAAGAGTCGACGGGCTATGGCTACACCTTC.

The CDR3 DNA follows: TGTGCCAGCTCCCAAAACAGGGGTGGCAATCAGCCCCAGCATTTT. Protein: CASSQNRGGNQPQHF. The chain couples TRBV18 to TRBJ1-5, with 7 positions matching TRBD1. CDR3 length: 15 residues. The germline gives CDR1 KGHSH, CDR2 LQKENI. The V and J ends lost 6 bases and 2 bases, in that order; junction bases with no gene match: 7.

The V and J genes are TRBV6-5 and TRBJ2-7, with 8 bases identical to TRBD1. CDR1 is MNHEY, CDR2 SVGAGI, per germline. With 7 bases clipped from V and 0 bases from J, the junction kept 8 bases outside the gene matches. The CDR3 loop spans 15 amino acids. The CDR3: CASTAGTGHSYEQYF. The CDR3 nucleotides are TGTGCCAGCACTGCCGGGACAGGACACTCCTACGAGCAGTACTTC.

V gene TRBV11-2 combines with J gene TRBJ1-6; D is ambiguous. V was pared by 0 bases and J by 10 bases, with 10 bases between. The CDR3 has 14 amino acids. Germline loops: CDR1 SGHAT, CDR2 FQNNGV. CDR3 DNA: TGTGCCAGCAGCTTAGATCAGTTCCCCTCACCCCTCCACTTT. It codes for CASSLDQFPSPLHF.

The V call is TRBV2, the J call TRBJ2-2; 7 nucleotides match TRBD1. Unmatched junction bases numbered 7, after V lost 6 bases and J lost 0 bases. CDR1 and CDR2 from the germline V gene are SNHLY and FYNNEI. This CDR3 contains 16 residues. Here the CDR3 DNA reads TGTGCCAGCAGCGGACAGGCTTTGGCGAACACCGGGGAGCTGTTTTTT. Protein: CASSGQALANTGELFF. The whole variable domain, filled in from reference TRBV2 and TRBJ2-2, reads EPEVTQTPSHQVTQMGQEVILRCVPISNHLYFYWYRQILGQKVEFLVSFYNNEISEKSEIFDDQFSVERPDGSNFTLKIRSTKLEDSAMYFCASSGQALANTGELFFGEGSRLTVL.

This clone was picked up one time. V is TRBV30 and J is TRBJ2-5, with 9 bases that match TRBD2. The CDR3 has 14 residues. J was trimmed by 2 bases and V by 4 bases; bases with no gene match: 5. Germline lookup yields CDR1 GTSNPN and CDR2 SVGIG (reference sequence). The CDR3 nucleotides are TGTGCCTGGACGGTGACTAGCGGTCAAGAGACCCAGTACTTC. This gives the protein CAWTVTSGQETQYF. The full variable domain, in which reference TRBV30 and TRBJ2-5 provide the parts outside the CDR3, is SQTIHQWPATLVQPVGSPLSLECTVEGTSNPNLYWYRQAAGRGLQLLFYSVGIGQISSEVPQNLSASRPQDRQFILSSKKLLLSDSGFYLCAWTVTSGQETQYFGPGTRLLVL.

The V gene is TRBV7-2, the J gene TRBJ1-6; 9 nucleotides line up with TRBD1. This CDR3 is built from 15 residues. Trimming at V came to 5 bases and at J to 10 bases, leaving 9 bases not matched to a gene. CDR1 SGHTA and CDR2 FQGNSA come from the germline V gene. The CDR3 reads CASSAGTGTSSPLHF. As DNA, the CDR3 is TGTGCCAGCAGCGCAGGGACAGGGACAAGCTCACCCCTCCACTTT.

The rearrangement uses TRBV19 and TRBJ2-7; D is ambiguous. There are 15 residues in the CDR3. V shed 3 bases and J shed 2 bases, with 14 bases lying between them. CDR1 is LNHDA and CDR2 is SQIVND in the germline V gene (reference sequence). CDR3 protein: CASSILSLPAYEQYF. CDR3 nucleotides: TGTGCCAGTAGTATCCTGTCCCTACCCGCCTACGAGCAGTACTTC.

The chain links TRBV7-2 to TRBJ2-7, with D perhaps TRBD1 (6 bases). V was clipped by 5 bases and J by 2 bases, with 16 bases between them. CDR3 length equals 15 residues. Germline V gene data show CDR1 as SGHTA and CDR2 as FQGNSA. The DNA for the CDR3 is TGTGCCAGCAGCCCCGTCGTGGGGGCGACCTACGAGCAGTACTTC. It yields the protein CASSPVVGATYEQYF.

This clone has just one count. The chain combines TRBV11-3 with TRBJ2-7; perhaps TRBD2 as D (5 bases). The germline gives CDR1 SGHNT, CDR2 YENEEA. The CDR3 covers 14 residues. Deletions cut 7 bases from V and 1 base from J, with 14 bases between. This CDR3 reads CASTQLGSSYEQYF. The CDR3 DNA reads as TGTGCCAGCACCCAATTGGGGAGTTCCTACGAGCAGTACTTC. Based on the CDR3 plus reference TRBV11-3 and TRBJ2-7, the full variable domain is EAGVVQSPRYKIIEKKQPVAFWCNPISGHNTLYWYLQNLGQGPELLIRYENEEAVDDSQLPKDRFSAERLKGVDSTLKIQPAELGDSAVYLCASTQLGSSYEQYFGPGTRLTVT.

Written as DNA, the CDR3 is TGCGCCAGCAGCTTGGCGATGGAGACCCAGTACTTC. This translates into CASSLAMETQYF. The J gene is TRBJ2-5, the V gene TRBV5-1; D uncertain. V lost 0 bases and J lost 5, with 5 bases in between. Germline values: CDR1 SGHRS, CDR2 YFSETQ. This CDR3 has 12 residues.

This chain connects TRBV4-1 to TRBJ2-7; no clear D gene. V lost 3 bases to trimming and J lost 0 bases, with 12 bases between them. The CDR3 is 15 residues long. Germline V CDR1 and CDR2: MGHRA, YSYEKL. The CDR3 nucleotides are TGCGCCAGCAGCCAGACGGCGCCCAGCTCCTACGAGCAGTACTTC. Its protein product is CASSQTAPSSYEQYF.

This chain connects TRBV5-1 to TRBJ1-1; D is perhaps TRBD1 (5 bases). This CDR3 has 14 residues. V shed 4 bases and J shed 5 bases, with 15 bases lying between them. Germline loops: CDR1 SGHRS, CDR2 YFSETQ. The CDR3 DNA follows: TGCGCCAGCAGCCCCGGGGGAGGGCGGACTGAAGCTTTCTTT. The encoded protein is CASSPGGGRTEAFF.

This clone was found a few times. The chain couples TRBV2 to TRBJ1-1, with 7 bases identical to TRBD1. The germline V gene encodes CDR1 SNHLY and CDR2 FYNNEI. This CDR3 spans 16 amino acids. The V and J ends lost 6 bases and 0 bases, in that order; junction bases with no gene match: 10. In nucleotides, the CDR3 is TGTGCCAGCAGAGAACAGACAGGGCAGATGAACACTGAAGCTTTCTTT. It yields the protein CASREQTGQMNTEAFF.

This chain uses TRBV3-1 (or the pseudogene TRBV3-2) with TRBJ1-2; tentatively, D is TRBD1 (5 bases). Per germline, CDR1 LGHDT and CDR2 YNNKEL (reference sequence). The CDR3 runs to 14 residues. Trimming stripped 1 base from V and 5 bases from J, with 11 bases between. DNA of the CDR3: TGTGCCAGCAGCCAAGCGACGGGGGGGTATGGCTACACCTTC. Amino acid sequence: CASSQATGGYGYTF.

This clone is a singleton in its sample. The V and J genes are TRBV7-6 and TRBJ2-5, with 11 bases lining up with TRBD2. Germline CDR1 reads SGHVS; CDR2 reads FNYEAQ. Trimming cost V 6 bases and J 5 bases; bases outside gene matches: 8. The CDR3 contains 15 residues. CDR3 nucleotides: TGTGCCAGCAGTAGCGGGACTAGCGGTTGGGAGACCCAGTACTTC. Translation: CASSSGTSGWETQYF. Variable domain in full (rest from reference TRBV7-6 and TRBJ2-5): GAGVSQSPRYKVTKRGQDVALRCDPISGHVSLYWYRQALGQGPEFLTYFNYEAQQDKSGLPNDRFSAERPEGSISTLTIQRTEQRDSAMYRCASSSGTSGWETQYFGPGTRLLVL.

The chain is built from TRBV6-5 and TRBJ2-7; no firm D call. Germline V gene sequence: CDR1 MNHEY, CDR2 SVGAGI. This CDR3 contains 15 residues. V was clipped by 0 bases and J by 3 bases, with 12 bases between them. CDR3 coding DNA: TGTGCCAGCAGTTACTCGAATGGGCCGATCTACGAGCAGTACTTC. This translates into CASSYSNGPIYEQYF.

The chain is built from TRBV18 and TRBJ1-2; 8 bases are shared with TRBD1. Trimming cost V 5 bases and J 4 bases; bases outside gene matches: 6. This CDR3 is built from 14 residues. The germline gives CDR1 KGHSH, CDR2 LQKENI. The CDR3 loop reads CASSSDRGSYGYTF. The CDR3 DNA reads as TGTGCCAGCTCATCCGACAGGGGCTCCTATGGCTACACCTTC.

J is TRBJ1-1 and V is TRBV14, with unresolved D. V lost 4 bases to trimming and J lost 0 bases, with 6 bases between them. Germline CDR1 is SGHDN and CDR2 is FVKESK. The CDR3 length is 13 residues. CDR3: CASSLGMNTEAFF. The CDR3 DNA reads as TGTGCCAGCAGCCTCGGCATGAACACTGAAGCTTTCTTT.

The CDR3 DNA reads TGTGCCAGCAGTGAATGGGCCGGGGGTGACGACGAGCAGTACTTC. This encodes CASSEWAGGDDEQYF. V and J are TRBV25-1 and TRBJ2-7; possibly TRBD2 for D (6 bases). The CDR3 spans 15 residues. With 1 base removed from V and 5 bases from J, the gap between germline ends came to 15 bases. Germline CDR1 and CDR2: MGHDK and SYGVNS.